This T cell receptor (beta chain) emerged from a study of blood T cells in healthy people across ages. The second PCR ran roughly 7 to 11 cycles with a sample-barcoded 5' primer and J-beta primers. TCRdb re-derived calls from the 5' RACE reads in MiXCR, one entry per CDR3 protein. The profile shows some 710,000 distinct CDR3 sequences, around 50% of them singletons. This clonotype was observed at least ten times. Those donating, healthy Caucasian individuals from Russia, were aged roughly 6 to 90. V shed 4 bases and J shed 0 bases, with 13 bases lying between them. This CDR3 comprises 15 residues. The germline gives CDR1 SGHRS, CDR2 YFSETQ.

The clonotype originates from an elderly man in good health. Source material: blood. V is TRBV5-1 and J is TRBJ2-5; possibly TRBD1 for D (5 bases). CDR3 coding DNA: TGCGCCAGCAGCCGAACAGGAGACTACCAAGAGACCCAGTACTTC. It encodes CASSRTGDYQETQYF.